Reported below is one T cell receptor (beta chain). When the RNA was reverse transcribed, random hexamers were used with an input of roughly 0.5 to 1 ug. MiXCR was run by TCRdb on the immunoSEQ multiplex PCR reads, yielding one entry per CDR3 protein. The sample contains over 150,000 distinct CDR3 sequences, 93% of which appear only once. These data belong to a study of CD8 T cells in Susac syndrome. Trimming took 5 bases from V and 2 from J; bases not matched to a gene: 8. Germline-derived CDR1 and CDR2 are MDHEN and SYDVKM. The CDR3 is 15 amino acids. The receptor was derived from a human donor with multiple sclerosis. This sequence joins TRBV28 and TRBJ2-5; 7 bases are shared with TRBD1. Input material: CD4+ T cells from PBMCs. CDR3 amino acids: CASSRTRDRQETQYF. The CDR3 DNA reads TGTGCCAGCAGTCGGACCCGGGACAGACAAGAGACCCAGTACTTC.